This T cell receptor (beta chain) was captured by sequencing in a study of blood T cell repertoires in COVID-19. Study-level information: Samples of COVID-19 (acute and convalescent) were obtained from the United States, Italy and Spain. The cDNA or gDNA used as material had been derived from T cells, B-cell-depleted T cells, or PBMCs.

The CDR3 extends over 12 amino acids. Germline-derived CDR1 and CDR2 are MNHEY and SVGEGT. V was cut by 5 bases and J by 8 bases, with 7 bases left in between. Authors' analysis steps: Reference gene primer amplification in the assay estimated nucleated cell counts. Assay: immunoSEQ multiplex PCR; the TCRdb copy retains only in-frame clones and omits some. D and trimming were read from the DNA, whereas the V and J calls and clone size are those reported in that table. The data hold around 4,500 clones, with roughly 82% observed a single time. The V and J genes are TRBV6-2 or TRBV6-3 and TRBJ1-6; D is unclear. Source material: peripheral blood. The TCR was taken from a man in his sixties or seventies with active COVID-19. CDR3 sequence: CASSIRDSPLHF. CDR3 DNA sequence: TGTGCCAGCAGTATTCGGGATTCACCCCTCCACTTT.